Reported below is one T cell receptor beta chain. This record comes from a study of blood T cell repertoires in COVID-19. The ends lost 3 bases at V and 7 bases at J; junction bases unmatched: 4. CDR3 length equals 16 residues. Germline CDR1 KGHDR, CDR2 SFDVKD. In the original processing: Cell counts per sample came from amplifying reference gene primers. Sequenced by immunoSEQ multiplex PCR; TCRdb stores in-frame clones only, minus some. The V and J calls and clone size are taken from that table; D and trimming were inferred from the DNA. The sample includes some 200,000 clones, roughly 85% seen only once; the top ten take under 2.5%.

The origin of this receptor is a woman aged 70-85 years with COVID-19, enrolled during active disease. Sequencing input: peripheral blood. V gene TRBV24-1 combines with J gene TRBJ2-2, with 13 positions matching TRBD2. In nucleotides, the CDR3 is TGTGCCACCAGTGATGGACTAGCGGGAGTTAGCGGGGAGCTGTTTTTT. It is translated as CATSDGLAGVSGELFF.